What follows is one T cell receptor (beta chain) and its context. This record comes from a study of blood T cell repertoires in COVID-19. Study-level information: Sources were T cells, B-cell-depleted T cells, or PBMCs; the material itself was cDNA or gDNA.

Trimming left V 8 bases short and J 2 bases short, with 12 bases between. CDR3 length equals 13 residues. Per germline, CDR1 MDHEN and CDR2 SYDVKM. This table comes from immunoSEQ multiplex PCR, and its TCRdb copy is limited to in-frame clones, with some not included. The sample consists of 400,000 to 500,000 clones, nearly 90% of them appearing once. The sequence came from a woman between 18 and 29 years old who had been exposed to COVID-19. Sample: PBMCs or T cells enriched from blood (not recorded which). The J gene is TRBJ1-2, the V gene TRBV28, with D perhaps matching TRBD1 (5 bases). The CDR3 coding sequence is TGTGCCAGCCGAGACAGCAAGAACTATGGCTACACCTTC. Its protein product is CASRDSKNYGYTF.